The clone carrying this T cell receptor beta chain was counted between two and nine times. The antigen is unknown. The source of the sample is a study of beta chain features in type 1 diabetes. Sequencing targeted expressed TCRB transcripts, as all isolated RNA had been reverse transcribed. TCRdb keeps only in-frame clones here, not all; method: immunoSEQ multiplex PCR. The profile shows some 330,000 clones, approximately 11% of them singletons. CD45RO/CCR7/CD25/CD127/CD95/CD27 staining was used to isolate CD4+ naive, central memory, regulatory and stem cell-like memory cells by sorting. Germline CDR1 and CDR2: SGHAT and FQDESV (reference sequence). The V end was cut by 3 bases, the J end by 0 bases, with 9 bases between. CDR3 length equals 16 residues. Study-level findings and limits: Unsettled here was the matter of whether HLA type influences TCRB rearrangement.

V is TRBV11-1 and J is TRBJ2-6; the D is unclear. Sample: naive CD4+ T cells from blood. The clonotype was recovered from a woman aged 30 to 39 in good health. CDR3 nucleotide sequence: TGTGCCAGCAGCTTTTTCAATCCCTCTGGGGCCAACGTCCTGACTTTC. Translated: CASSFFNPSGANVLTF.